The text below deals with one T cell receptor beta chain. Original processing notes: Scientists estimated how many nucleated cells there were by amplifying reference gene primers. Using immunoSEQ multiplex PCR, the repertoire was profiled, and TCRdb retains in-frame clones only, with some absent. Clonal size and the V and J genes are those of that table, whereas D and trimming came from the DNA. The sample holds 150,000 to 200,000 clones; 88% are singletons and the top ten take about 6.3%. The entry originates in a study of blood T cell repertoires in COVID-19. As for the study in general: Samples representing acute and convalescent COVID-19 were sourced from the United States, Italy and Spain. Nucleic acid was either cDNA or gDNA, and it came from T cells, B-cell-depleted T cells, or PBMCs.

CDR3 size: 15 residues. The J segment lost 7 bases and the V segment lost 6 bases, leaving 11 bases of the junction unmatched. CDR1 is MDHEN and CDR2 is SYDVKM in the germline V gene. Sequencing was carried out using peripheral blood. The chain uses TRBV28 and TRBJ2-1, with 8 bases matching TRBD2. The clonotype was recovered from a man in his forties with active or convalescent COVID-19. The CDR3 DNA follows: TGTGCCAGCAGATTGGGACCGGGAGGGGGGAATGAGCAGTTCTTC. Translated: CASRLGPGGGNEQFF.